These T cell receptor beta chains were read from a single sample in a study of T cells in Graves' hyperthyroidism and ophthalmopathy. Each CDR3 protein gets one entry after TCRdb re-called the multiplex PCR reads with MiXCR. This sample has roughly 420,000 distinct CDR3 sequences; 12% to 15% occur once, and the top ten carry approximately 5.3%. Sequencing used blood. These receptors originate from a young woman with Graves' hyperthyroidism. Each CDR3 is given with its conserved first and last residue.

length	J	V	CDR3
13	TRBJ1-1	TRBV19	CASSTHLSTEAFF
14	TRBJ2-1	TRBV27	CASSFGLEGNEQFF
15	TRBJ1-2	TRBV7-2	CASSWDPGTLYGYTF
14	TRBJ1-4	TRBV7-6	CASSLTGSTEKLFF
12	TRBJ2-4	TRBV12-3/TRBV12-4	CASSYGQGLGYF
14	TRBJ1-5	TRBV15	CATGAQGQNQPQHF
13	TRBJ2-7	TRBV12-3/TRBV12-4	CASKVGFSYEQYF
15	TRBJ2-7	TRBV12-3/TRBV12-4	CASSLLQGKGYEQYF
16	TRBJ1-2	TRBV18	CASSPPGTGAGYGYTF
16	TRBJ2-5	TRBV10-1	CASSEGSGANQETQYF
17	TRBJ2-1	TRBV7-2	CANSLGVRGSSYNEQFF
14	TRBJ2-7	TRBV11-2	CASSLGTNSYEQYF
16	TRBJ2-6	TRBV20-1	CSARDRARSGANVLTF
14	TRBJ2-7	TRBV27	CASSLGYRSYEQYF
13	TRBJ1-1	TRBV12-3/TRBV12-4	CASRQQGDTEAFF
15	TRBJ2-1	TRBV27	CASSRTSGSYNEQFF